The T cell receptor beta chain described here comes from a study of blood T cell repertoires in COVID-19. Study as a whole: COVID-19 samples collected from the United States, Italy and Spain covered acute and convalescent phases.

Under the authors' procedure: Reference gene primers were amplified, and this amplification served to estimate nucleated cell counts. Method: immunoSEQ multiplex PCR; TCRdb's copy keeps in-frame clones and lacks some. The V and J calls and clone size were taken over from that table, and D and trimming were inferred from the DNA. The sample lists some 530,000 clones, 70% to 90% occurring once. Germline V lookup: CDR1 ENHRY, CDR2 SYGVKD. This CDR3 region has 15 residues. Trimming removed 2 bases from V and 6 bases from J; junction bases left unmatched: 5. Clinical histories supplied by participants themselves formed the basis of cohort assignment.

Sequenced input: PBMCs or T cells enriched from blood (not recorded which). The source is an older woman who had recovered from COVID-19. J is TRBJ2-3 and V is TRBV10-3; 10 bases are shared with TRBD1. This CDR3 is CAISETTGGLDTQYF. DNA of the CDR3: TGTGCCATCAGTGAGACGACAGGGGGCCTTGATACGCAGTATTTT.